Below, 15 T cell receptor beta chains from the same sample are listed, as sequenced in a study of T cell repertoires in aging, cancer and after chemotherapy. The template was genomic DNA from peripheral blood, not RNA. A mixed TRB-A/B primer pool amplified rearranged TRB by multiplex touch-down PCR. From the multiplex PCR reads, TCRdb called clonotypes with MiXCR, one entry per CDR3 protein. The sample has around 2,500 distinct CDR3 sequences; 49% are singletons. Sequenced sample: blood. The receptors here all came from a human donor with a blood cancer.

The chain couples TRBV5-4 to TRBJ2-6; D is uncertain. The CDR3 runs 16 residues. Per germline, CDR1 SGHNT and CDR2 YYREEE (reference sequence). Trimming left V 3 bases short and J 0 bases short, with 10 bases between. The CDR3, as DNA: TGTGCCAGCAGCTCCTACAGCTACTCTGGGGCCAACGTCCTGACTTTC. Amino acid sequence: CASSSYSYSGANVLTF.

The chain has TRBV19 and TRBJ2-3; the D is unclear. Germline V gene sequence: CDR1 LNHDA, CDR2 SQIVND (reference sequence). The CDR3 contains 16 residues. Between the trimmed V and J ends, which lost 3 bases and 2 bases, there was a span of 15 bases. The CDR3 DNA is TGTGCCAGTAGTATGGCCGGCCCGAGGAACACAGATACGCAGTATTTT. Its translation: CASSMAGPRNTDTQYF. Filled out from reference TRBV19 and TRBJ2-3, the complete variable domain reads DGGITQSPKYLFRKEGQNVTLSCEQNLNHDAMYWYRQDPGQGLRLIYYSQIVNDFQKGDIAEGYSVSREKKESFPLTVTSAQKNPTAFYLCASSMAGPRNTDTQYFGPGTRLTVL.

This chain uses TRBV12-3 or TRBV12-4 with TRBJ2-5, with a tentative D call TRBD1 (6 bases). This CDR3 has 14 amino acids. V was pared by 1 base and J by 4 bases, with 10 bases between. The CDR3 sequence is CASSLDRVRETQYF. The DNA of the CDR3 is TGTGCCAGCAGTTTAGACAGGGTGCGAGAGACCCAGTACTTC.

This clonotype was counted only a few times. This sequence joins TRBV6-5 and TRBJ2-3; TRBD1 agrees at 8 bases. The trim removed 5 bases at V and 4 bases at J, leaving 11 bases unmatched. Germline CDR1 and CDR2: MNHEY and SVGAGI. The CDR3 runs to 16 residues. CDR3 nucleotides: TGTGCCAGCAGTGATGGGACAGGCGACGGGGCAGATACGCAGTATTTT. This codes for CASSDGTGDGADTQYF.

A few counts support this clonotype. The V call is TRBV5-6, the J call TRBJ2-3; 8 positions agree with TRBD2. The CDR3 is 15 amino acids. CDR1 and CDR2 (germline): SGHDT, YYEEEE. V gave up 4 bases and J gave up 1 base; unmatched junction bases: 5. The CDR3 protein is CASSPGRGGTDTQYF. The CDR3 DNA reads TGTGCCAGCAGCCCAGGGCGGGGGGGCACAGATACGCAGTATTTT.

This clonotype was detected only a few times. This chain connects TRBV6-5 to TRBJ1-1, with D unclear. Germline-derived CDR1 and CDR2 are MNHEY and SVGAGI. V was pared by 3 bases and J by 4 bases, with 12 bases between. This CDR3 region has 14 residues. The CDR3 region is CASSYLGMATEAFF. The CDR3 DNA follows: TGTGCCAGCAGTTATCTCGGGATGGCCACTGAAGCTTTCTTT.

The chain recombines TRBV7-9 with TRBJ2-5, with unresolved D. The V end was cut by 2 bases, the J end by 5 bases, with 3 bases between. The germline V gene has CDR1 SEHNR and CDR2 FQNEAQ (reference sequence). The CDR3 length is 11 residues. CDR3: CASSLLETQYF. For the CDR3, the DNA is TGTGCCAGCAGCTTATTGGAGACCCAGTACTTC.

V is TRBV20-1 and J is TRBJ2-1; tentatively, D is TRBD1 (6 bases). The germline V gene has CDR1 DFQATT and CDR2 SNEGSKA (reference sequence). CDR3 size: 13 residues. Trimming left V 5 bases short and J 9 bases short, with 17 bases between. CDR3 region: CSAPTLQGSEQFF. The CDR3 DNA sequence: TGCAGTGCTCCCACATTACAGGGTAGTGAGCAGTTCTTC.

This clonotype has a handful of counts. CDR3 protein: CASSLDHYEQYF. For the CDR3, the DNA is TGTGCCAGCAGCTTAGACCACTACGAGCAGTACTTC. The chain joins TRBV7-9 to TRBJ2-7; D call uncertain. The V and J ends lost 1 base and 3 bases respectively, with 4 bases between them. The CDR3 sequence is 12 residues long. Germline V gene data show CDR1 as SEHNR and CDR2 as FQNEAQ (reference sequence).

The CDR3 DNA reads TGTGCCAGCTCGGGACTAGCGGGGTACAATGAGCAGTTCTTC. It specifies CASSGLAGYNEQFF. The chain combines TRBV7-2 with TRBJ2-1; 13 bases agree with TRBD2. The CDR3 has 14 residues. Germline V gene sequence: CDR1 SGHTA, CDR2 FQGNSA. Trimming took 8 bases from V and 4 from J; bases not matched to a gene: 2.

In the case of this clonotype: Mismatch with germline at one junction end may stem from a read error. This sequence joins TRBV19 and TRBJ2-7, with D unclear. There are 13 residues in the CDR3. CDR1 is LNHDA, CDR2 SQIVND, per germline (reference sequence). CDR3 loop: CASSASVSYEQYF. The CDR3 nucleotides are TGTGCCAGTAGTGCCTCCGTCAGCTACGAGCAGTACTTT. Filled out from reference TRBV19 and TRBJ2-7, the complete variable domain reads DGGITQSPKYLFRKEGQNVTLSCEQNLNHDAMYWYRQDPGQGLRLIYYSQIVNDFQKGDIAEGYSVSREKKESFPLTVTSAQKNPTAFYLCASSASVSYEQYFGPGTRLTVT.

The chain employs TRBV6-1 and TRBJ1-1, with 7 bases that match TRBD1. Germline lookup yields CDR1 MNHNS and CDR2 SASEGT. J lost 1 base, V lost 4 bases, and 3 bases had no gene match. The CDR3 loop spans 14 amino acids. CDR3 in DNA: TGTGCCAGCAGTGTGACAGGGCAGAACACTGAAGCTTTCTTT. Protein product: CASSVTGQNTEAFF.

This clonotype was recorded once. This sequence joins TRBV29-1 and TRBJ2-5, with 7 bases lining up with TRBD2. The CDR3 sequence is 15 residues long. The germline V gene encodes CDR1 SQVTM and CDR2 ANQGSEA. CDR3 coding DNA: TGCAGTGCTAGCGGCGGGCGGGCCAACCAAGAGACCCAGTACTTC. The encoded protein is CSASGGRANQETQYF.

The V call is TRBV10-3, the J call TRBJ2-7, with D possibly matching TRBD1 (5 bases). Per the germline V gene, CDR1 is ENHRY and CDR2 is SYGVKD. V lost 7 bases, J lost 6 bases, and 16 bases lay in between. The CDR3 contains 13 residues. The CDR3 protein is CAITAYLQGEQYF. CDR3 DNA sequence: TGTGCCATCACTGCTTATCTGCAGGGCGAGCAGTACTTC.

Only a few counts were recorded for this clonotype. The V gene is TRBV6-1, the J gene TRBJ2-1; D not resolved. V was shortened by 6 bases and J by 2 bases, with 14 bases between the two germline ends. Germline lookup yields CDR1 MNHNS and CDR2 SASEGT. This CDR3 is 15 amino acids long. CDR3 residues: CASRVTSEPYNEQFF. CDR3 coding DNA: TGTGCCAGCAGGGTAACTTCTGAGCCCTACAATGAGCAGTTCTTC.